This TCR beta chain appears in the sequencing data of a study of blood T cell repertoires in COVID-19. Turning to the study itself: Samples taken during acute and convalescent COVID-19 were collected in the United States, Italy and Spain. PBMCs, B-cell-depleted T cells, or T cells provided the cDNA or gDNA that made up the material.

Data came from immunoSEQ multiplex PCR; TCRdb stores just in-frame clones and leaves some out. The table lists 85,000 to 100,000 clones, around 74% of them singletons. Trimming removed 0 bases at V and 4 bases at J, with 9 bases between. This CDR3 spans 14 amino acids. Germline lookup yields CDR1 MNHNY and CDR2 SVGAGI (reference sequence). Sequenced: peripheral blood. The V and J genes are TRBV6-6 and TRBJ1-1; D remains ambiguous. The receptor comes from a woman older than 75 with active or convalescent COVID-19. Here the CDR3 reads CASSYSGRGTEAFF. CDR3 DNA sequence: TGTGCCAGCAGTTACTCCGGGAGAGGCACTGAAGCTTTCTTT.